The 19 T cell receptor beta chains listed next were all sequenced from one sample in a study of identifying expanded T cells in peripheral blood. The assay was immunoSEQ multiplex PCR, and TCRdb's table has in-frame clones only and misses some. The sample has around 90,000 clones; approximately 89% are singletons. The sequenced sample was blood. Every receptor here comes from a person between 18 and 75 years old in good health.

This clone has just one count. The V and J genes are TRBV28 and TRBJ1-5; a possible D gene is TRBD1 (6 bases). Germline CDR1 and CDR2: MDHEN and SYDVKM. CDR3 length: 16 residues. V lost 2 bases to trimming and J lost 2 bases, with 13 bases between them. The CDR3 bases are TGTGCCAGCAGTTTAAACGGGGGCGCGGGCAATCAGCCCCAGCATTTT. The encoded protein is CASSLNGGAGNQPQHF.

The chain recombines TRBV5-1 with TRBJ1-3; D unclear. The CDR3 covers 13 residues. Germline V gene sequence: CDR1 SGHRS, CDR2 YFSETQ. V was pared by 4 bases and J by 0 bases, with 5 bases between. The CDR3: CASSDNSGNTIYF. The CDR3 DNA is TGCGCCAGCAGCGACAACTCTGGAAACACCATATATTTT.

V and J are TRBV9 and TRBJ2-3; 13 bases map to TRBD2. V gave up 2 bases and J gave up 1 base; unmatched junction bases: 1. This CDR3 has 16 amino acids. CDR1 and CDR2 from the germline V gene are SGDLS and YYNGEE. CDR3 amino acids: CASSVGLAGRTDTQYF. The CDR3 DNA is TGTGCCAGCAGCGTGGGACTAGCGGGGCGCACAGATACGCAGTATTTT.

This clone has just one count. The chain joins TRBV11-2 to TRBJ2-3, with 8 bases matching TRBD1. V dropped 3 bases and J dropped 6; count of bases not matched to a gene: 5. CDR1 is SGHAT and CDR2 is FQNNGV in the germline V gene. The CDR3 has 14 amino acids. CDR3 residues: CASSLVDRDDTQYF. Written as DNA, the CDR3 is TGTGCCAGCAGCTTGGTGGACAGGGATGATACGCAGTATTTT.

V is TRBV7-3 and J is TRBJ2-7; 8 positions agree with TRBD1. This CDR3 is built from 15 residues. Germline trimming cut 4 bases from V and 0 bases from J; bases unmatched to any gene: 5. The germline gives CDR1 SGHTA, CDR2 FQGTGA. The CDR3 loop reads CASSWRTGSSYEQYF. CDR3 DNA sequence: TGTGCCAGCAGCTGGCGGACAGGGAGCTCCTACGAGCAGTACTTC.

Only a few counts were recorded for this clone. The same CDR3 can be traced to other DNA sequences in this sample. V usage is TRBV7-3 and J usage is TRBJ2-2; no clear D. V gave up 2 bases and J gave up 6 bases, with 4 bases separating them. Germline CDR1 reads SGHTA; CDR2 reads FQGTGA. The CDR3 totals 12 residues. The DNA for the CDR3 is TGTGCCAGCAGCTTAGAAGCCGGGGAGCTGTTTTTT. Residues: CASSLEAGELFF.

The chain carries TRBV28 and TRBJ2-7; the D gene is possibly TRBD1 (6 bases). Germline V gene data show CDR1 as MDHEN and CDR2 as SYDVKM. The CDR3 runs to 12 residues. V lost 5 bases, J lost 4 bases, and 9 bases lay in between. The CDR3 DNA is TGTGCCAGCAGTCAAGGACAGTACGAGCAGTACTTC. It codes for CASSQGQYEQYF. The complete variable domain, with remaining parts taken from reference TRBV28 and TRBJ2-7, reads DVKVTQSSRYLVKRTGEKVFLECVQDMDHENMFWYRQDPGLGLRLIYFSYDVKMKEKGDIPEGYSVSREKKERFSLILESASTNQTSMYLCASSQGQYEQYFGPGTRLTVT.

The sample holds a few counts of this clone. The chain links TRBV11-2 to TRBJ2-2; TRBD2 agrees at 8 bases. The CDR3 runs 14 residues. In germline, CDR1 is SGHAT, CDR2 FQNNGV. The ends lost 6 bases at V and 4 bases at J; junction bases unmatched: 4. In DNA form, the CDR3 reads TGTGCCAGCAGGGAAGCGGGAGCCACCGGGGAGCTGTTTTTT. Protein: CASREAGATGELFF.

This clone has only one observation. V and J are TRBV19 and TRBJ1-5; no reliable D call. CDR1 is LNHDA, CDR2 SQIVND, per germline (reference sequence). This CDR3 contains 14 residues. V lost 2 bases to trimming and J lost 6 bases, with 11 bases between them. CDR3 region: CASSIPPAVQPQHF. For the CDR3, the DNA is TGTGCCAGTAGTATACCCCCGGCGGTTCAGCCCCAGCATTTT.

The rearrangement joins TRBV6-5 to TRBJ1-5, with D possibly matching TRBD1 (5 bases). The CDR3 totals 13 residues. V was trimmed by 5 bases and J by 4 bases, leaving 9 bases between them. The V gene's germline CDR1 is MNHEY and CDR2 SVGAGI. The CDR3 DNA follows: TGTGCCAGCAGTCGGGGCCCTAATCAGCCCCAGCATTTT. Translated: CASSRGPNQPQHF.

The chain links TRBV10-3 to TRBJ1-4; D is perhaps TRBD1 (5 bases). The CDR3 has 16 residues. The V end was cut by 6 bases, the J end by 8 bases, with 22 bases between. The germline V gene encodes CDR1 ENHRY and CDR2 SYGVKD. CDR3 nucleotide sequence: TGTGCCATCAGCGCCCGGGGCGGTCCGGCCCGGGAAAAACTGTTTTTT. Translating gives CAISARGGPAREKLFF.

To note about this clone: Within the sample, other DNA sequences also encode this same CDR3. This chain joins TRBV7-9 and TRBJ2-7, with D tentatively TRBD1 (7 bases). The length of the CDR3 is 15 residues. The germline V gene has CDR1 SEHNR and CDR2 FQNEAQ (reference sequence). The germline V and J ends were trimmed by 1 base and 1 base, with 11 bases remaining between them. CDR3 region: CASSLGGDRSYEQYF. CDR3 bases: TGTGCCAGCAGCTTAGGGGGGGACAGATCCTACGAGCAGTACTTC.

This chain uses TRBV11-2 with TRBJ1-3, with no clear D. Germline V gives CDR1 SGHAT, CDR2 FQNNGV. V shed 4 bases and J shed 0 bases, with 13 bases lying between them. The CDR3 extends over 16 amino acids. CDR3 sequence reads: CASSSPRASSGNTIYF. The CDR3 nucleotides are TGTGCCAGCAGCTCCCCCCGGGCAAGCTCTGGAAACACCATATATTTT.

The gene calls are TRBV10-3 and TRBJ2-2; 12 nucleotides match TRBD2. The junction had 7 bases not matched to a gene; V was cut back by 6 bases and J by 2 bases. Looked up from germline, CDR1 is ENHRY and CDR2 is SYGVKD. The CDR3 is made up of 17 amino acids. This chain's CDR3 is CAIRPTSGGPNTGELFF. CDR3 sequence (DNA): TGTGCCATCAGGCCGACTAGCGGGGGCCCCAACACCGGGGAGCTGTTTTTT.

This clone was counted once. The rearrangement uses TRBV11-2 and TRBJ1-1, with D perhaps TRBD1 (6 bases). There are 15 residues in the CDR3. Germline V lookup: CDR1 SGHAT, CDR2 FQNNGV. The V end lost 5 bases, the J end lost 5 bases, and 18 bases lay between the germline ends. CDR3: CASSLDGTSRTEAFF. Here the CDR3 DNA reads TGTGCCAGCAGCCTGGACGGGACATCCAGGACTGAAGCTTTCTTT.

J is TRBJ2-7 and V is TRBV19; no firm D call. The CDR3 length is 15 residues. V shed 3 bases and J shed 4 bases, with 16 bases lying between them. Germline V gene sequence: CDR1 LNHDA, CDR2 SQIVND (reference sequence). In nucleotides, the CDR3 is TGTGCCAGTAGTATTTCCTTAGGACCAGCTTACGAGCAGTACTTC. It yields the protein CASSISLGPAYEQYF.

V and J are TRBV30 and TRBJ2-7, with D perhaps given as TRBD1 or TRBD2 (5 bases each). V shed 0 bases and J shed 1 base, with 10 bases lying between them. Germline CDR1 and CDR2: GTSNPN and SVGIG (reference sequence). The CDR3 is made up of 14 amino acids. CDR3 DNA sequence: TGTGCCTGGAGTGTCGGGGACGGATCCTACGAGCAGTACTTC. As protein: CAWSVGDGSYEQYF.

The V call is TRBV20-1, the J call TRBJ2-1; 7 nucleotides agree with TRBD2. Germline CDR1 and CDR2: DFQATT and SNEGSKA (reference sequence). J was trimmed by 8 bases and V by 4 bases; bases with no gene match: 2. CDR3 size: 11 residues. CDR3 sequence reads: CSATGGYEQFF. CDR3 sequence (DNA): TGCAGTGCTACCGGGGGGTATGAGCAGTTCTTC.

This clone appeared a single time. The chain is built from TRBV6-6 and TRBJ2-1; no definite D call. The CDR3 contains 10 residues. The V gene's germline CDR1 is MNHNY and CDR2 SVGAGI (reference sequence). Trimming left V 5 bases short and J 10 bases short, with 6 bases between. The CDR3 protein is CASSKEEQFF. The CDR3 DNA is TGTGCCAGCAGTAAGGAAGAGCAGTTCTTC.